The 8 T cell receptor beta chains given below trace back to one sample, sequenced in a study of blood T cells in healthy people across ages. Through a sample-barcoded 5' primer and a J-beta primer mix, a second PCR was run for roughly 7 to 12 cycles. TCRdb itself ran the 5' RACE reads through MiXCR, one entry per CDR3 protein. The sample includes around 1,000,000 distinct CDR3 sequences, less than 25% of them seen just once. These data also featured in a second study, about T cells of mothers and their children.

Sequenced input: blood. The origin of the receptors is a girl aged 2 to 10 in good health.

This clonotype was picked up a small number of times. The chain employs TRBV5-1 and TRBJ2-1, with D hard to call. The tail of the sequence fits TRBJ2-5 better, so the J call may be wrong. The V gene's germline CDR1 is SGHRS and CDR2 YFSETQ. The length of the CDR3 is 15 residues. The CDR3 nucleotides read TGCGCCAGCAGCTTGGAGGCCCGGGTTCAAGAGACCCAGTACTTC. Translation gives CASSLEARVQETQYF.

This clonotype has a handful of counts. The genes are TRBV5-1 and TRBJ1-1, with unresolved D. The CDR3 is made up of 13 amino acids. The V end lost 7 bases, the J end lost 7 bases, and 17 bases lay between the germline ends. Per germline, CDR1 SGHRS and CDR2 YFSETQ. DNA of the CDR3: TGCGCCAGCCGGGAGTGGGGTTCCGATGAAGCTTTCTTT. As protein: CASREWGSDEAFF.

This chain joins TRBV20-1 and TRBJ2-6, with D unresolved. In germline, CDR1 is DFQATT, CDR2 SNEGSKA (reference sequence). Trimming took off 6 bases at V and 0 bases at J, with 3 bases between the two ends. This CDR3 has 12 amino acids. The CDR3, as DNA: TGCAGTGCCACCTCTGGGGCCAACGTCCTGACTTTC. Its translation is CSATSGANVLTF.

The chain links TRBV6-2 or TRBV6-3 to TRBJ2-5; D unclear. The J call may be in error: the DNA end matches TRBJ2-1 better. There are 13 residues in the CDR3. Germline V gene lookup returns CDR1 MNHEY and CDR2 SVGEGT. In nucleotides, the CDR3 is TGTGCCAGCAGTTACGCACAGAACAATGAGCAGTTCTTC. This translates into CASSYAQNNEQFF.

This clonotype was observed a few times. The V call is TRBV10-3, the J call TRBJ1-5, with a tentative D call TRBD1 (6 bases). Germline V CDR1 and CDR2: ENHRY, SYGVKD. The CDR3 contains 15 residues. The V end was cut by 6 bases, the J end by 3 bases, with 15 bases between. The CDR3 region is CAISRSGTLNQPQHF. The CDR3, as DNA: TGTGCCATCAGCAGATCCGGGACACTCAATCAGCCCCAGCATTTT.

The V gene is TRBV20-1, the J gene TRBJ2-3; D possibly matches TRBD1 or TRBD2 (5 bases each). This CDR3 has 16 amino acids. Germline CDR1 reads DFQATT; CDR2 reads SNEGSKA (reference sequence). V was cut by 0 bases and J by 2 bases, with 15 bases left in between. CDR3 protein: CSARDLRGVTTDTQYF. The CDR3, as DNA: TGCAGTGCTAGAGATCTTAGGGGAGTAACCACAGATACGCAGTATTTT.

The V gene is TRBV14, the J gene TRBJ1-1, with a tentative D call TRBD1 (6 bases). Germline V CDR1 and CDR2: SGHDN, FVKESK. The ends were cut back, 0 bases at V and 5 bases at J, with 16 bases in the middle. This CDR3 contains 16 residues. The CDR3 sequence: CASSQEFRGKETEAFF. The CDR3 nucleotides are TGTGCCAGCAGCCAAGAATTCAGGGGTAAGGAAACTGAAGCTTTCTTT.

The gene calls are TRBV20-1 and TRBJ2-5; D perhaps matches TRBD1 (6 bases). The J call is in doubt because the DNA end fits TRBJ2-1 better. The V gene's germline CDR1 is DFQATT and CDR2 SNEGSKA (reference sequence). The CDR3 runs 16 residues. The CDR3 reads CSAARGQTMWGYEQFF. In DNA, the CDR3 is TGCAGTGCGGCGCGAGGACAGACGATGTGGGGATATGAGCAGTTCTTC.